A selection of T cell receptor beta chains follows, all from one sample in a study of PD-1 blockade in classical Hodgkin lymphoma. The method was immunoSEQ multiplex PCR; TCRdb's version includes in-frame clones alone and lacks a portion of them. The sample records about 97,000 clones, around 80% being singletons. The sequencing used peripheral blood mononuclear cells (PBMCs), collected at baseline. Receptor source: a human donor with classical Hodgkin lymphoma. Both conserved end residues are part of each CDR3. Each record gives: V gene, clone size, J gene, D gene, CDR3 protein, CDR3 DNA. A D gene is named only where the DNA matches it firmly. Size is omitted from some rows. Given values are once, few, many or a class for expanded clones.

v_gene: TRBV5-1
abundance: .
j_gene: TRBJ2-5
d_gene: .
CDR3aa: CASSFSGQETQYF
CDR3nt: TGCGCCAGCAGCTTTAGCGGCCAAGAGACCCAGTACTTC

v_gene: TRBV7-7
abundance: .
j_gene: TRBJ2-3
d_gene: .
CDR3aa: CASSLNVGTDTQYF
CDR3nt: TGTGCCAGCAGCTTGAACGTAGGGACAGATACGCAGTATTTT

v_gene: TRBV6-6
abundance: .
j_gene: TRBJ2-7
d_gene: .
CDR3aa: CASRDAGQYEQYF
CDR3nt: TGTGCCAGCAGAGACGCTGGACAGTACGAGCAGTACTTC

v_gene: TRBV19
abundance: .
j_gene: TRBJ1-1
d_gene: TRBD1
CDR3aa: CASRTSGGNTEAFF
CDR3nt: TGTGCCAGTAGGACCTCAGGGGGAAACACTGAAGCTTTCTTT

v_gene: TRBV7-6
abundance: .
j_gene: TRBJ2-7
d_gene: .
CDR3aa: CASSLALGAEQYF
CDR3nt: TGTGCCAGCAGCTTAGCTTTAGGGGCCGAGCAGTACTTC

v_gene: TRBV10-1
abundance: .
j_gene: TRBJ2-1
d_gene: TRBD2
CDR3aa: CASSESAGGVNEQFF
CDR3nt: TGCGCCAGCAGTGAGAGTGCGGGAGGGGTGAATGAGCAGTTCTTC

v_gene: TRBV7-9
abundance: .
j_gene: TRBJ1-1
d_gene: .
CDR3aa: CASSPPRAFF
CDR3nt: TGTGCCAGCAGCCCCCCCCGCGCTTTCTTT

v_gene: TRBV28
abundance: .
j_gene: TRBJ2-3
d_gene: TRBD1
CDR3aa: CASSLRGPPGTDTQYF
CDR3nt: TGTGCCAGCAGTTTGAGGGGGCCACCCGGCACAGATACGCAGTATTTT

v_gene: TRBV7-6
abundance: .
j_gene: TRBJ2-1
d_gene: .
CDR3aa: CASSLEARGSYNEQFF
CDR3nt: TGTGCCAGCAGCTTAGAGGCTAGGGGCTCCTACAATGAGCAGTTCTTC

v_gene: TRBV6-6
abundance: .
j_gene: TRBJ1-1
d_gene: TRBD1
CDR3aa: CASSPLRDRGRLEAFF
CDR3nt: TGTGCCAGCAGTCCGCTCCGGGACAGGGGAAGGTTGGAAGCTTTCTTT

v_gene: TRBV19
abundance: once
j_gene: TRBJ2-3
d_gene: TRBD2
CDR3aa: CANPGLAGDRTDTQYF
CDR3nt: TGTGCCAACCCGGGACTAGCGGGAGATAGGACAGATACGCAGTATTTT

v_gene: TRBV28
abundance: .
j_gene: TRBJ1-5
d_gene: TRBD1
CDR3aa: CASSTNRDRVLQPQHF
CDR3nt: TGTGCCAGCAGTACCAACCGGGACAGGGTCCTGCAGCCCCAGCATTTT

v_gene: TRBV7-9
abundance: .
j_gene: TRBJ2-3
d_gene: .
CDR3aa: CASSFTADTQYF
CDR3nt: TGTGCCAGCAGCTTTACCGCCGATACGCAGTATTTT

v_gene: TRBV18
abundance: .
j_gene: TRBJ1-1
d_gene: .
CDR3aa: CASSPRQGRSNTEAFF
CDR3nt: TGTGCCAGCTCACCTCGGCAGGGGAGGTCGAACACTGAAGCTTTCTTT

v_gene: TRBV29-1
abundance: .
j_gene: TRBJ1-2
d_gene: TRBD1
CDR3aa: CSAGQGNYGYTF
CDR3nt: TGCAGCGCGGGACAGGGGAACTATGGCTACACCTTC

v_gene: TRBV11-2
abundance: few
j_gene: TRBJ2-1
d_gene: .
CDR3aa: CASSLPGRQVGFF
CDR3nt: TGTGCCAGCAGCTTGCCAGGACGCCAGGTGGGGTTCTTC

v_gene: TRBV5-1
abundance: .
j_gene: TRBJ2-3
d_gene: TRBD2
CDR3aa: CASSLGVSRVAGATTDTQYF
CDR3nt: TGCGCCAGCAGCTTGGGTGTGAGCAGAGTCGCGGGAGCGACCACAGATACGCAGTATTTT

v_gene: TRBV2
abundance: .
j_gene: TRBJ2-7
d_gene: .
CDR3aa: CASRTGSLSYEQYF
CDR3nt: TGTGCCAGCAGAACAGGGTCCCTCTCCTACGAGCAGTACTTC

v_gene: TRBV19
abundance: .
j_gene: TRBJ2-3
d_gene: .
CDR3aa: CASSIMGAGSTDTQYF
CDR3nt: TGTGCCAGTAGTATTATGGGGGCCGGGTCCACAGATACGCAGTATTTT

v_gene: TRBV6-5
abundance: once
j_gene: TRBJ1-1
d_gene: TRBD1
CDR3aa: CASRTGTGKNTEAFF
CDR3nt: TGTGCCAGCAGGACCGGGACAGGGAAAAACACTGAAGCTTTCTTT

v_gene: TRBV4-2
abundance: .
j_gene: TRBJ2-5
d_gene: TRBD2
CDR3aa: CASSQDLGLAGGPGETQYF
CDR3nt: TGTGCCAGCAGCCAAGATTTAGGCCTAGCGGGAGGGCCGGGAGAGACCCAGTACTTC

v_gene: TRBV6-1
abundance: .
j_gene: TRBJ1-1
d_gene: .
CDR3aa: CASCGGLNTEAFF
CDR3nt: TGTGCCAGCTGCGGAGGTTTGAACACTGAAGCTTTCTTT

v_gene: TRBV19
abundance: few
j_gene: TRBJ2-7
d_gene: .
CDR3aa: CASSIGLGDEQYF
CDR3nt: TGTGCCAGTAGTATAGGACTAGGGGACGAGCAGTACTTC

v_gene: TRBV2
abundance: .
j_gene: TRBJ2-7
d_gene: TRBD1
CDR3aa: CASSGQGAREQYF
CDR3nt: TGTGCCAGCAGTGGACAGGGGGCGCGCGAGCAGTACTTC

v_gene: TRBV9
abundance: .
j_gene: TRBJ2-1
d_gene: TRBD2
CDR3aa: CASSVTSGSNEQFF
CDR3nt: TGTGCCAGCAGCGTTACTAGCGGGAGCAATGAGCAGTTCTTC

v_gene: TRBV5-6
abundance: .
j_gene: TRBJ1-5
d_gene: .
CDR3aa: CASSRGVGSNNQPQHF
CDR3nt: TGTGCCAGCAGCCGCGGGGTGGGGTCCAACAATCAGCCCCAGCATTTT

v_gene: TRBV6-5
abundance: .
j_gene: TRBJ1-1
d_gene: TRBD1
CDR3aa: CASSYLDRGEAFF
CDR3nt: TGTGCCAGCAGTTACCTGGACAGGGGTGAAGCTTTCTTT

v_gene: TRBV7-9
abundance: .
j_gene: TRBJ2-6
d_gene: .
CDR3aa: CASSQGSGANVLTF
CDR3nt: TGTGCCAGCAGTCAGGGGTCAGGGGCCAACGTCCTGACTTTC

v_gene: TRBV7-2
abundance: .
j_gene: TRBJ2-7
d_gene: .
CDR3aa: CASTFSDLSYEQYF
CDR3nt: TGTGCCAGCACCTTCTCGGACCTCTCCTACGAGCAGTACTTC

v_gene: TRBV11-2
abundance: .
j_gene: TRBJ2-4
d_gene: .
CDR3aa: CASSVGTSTIQYF
CDR3nt: TGTGCCAGCAGCGTCGGGACTTCTACTATTCAGTACTTC

v_gene: TRBV5-1
abundance: .
j_gene: TRBJ2-2
d_gene: .
CDR3aa: CASREGSTGELFF
CDR3nt: TGCGCCAGCAGGGAGGGATCGACCGGGGAGCTGTTTTTT

v_gene: TRBV28
abundance: .
j_gene: TRBJ1-3
d_gene: .
CDR3aa: CASSSPLNTIYF
CDR3nt: TGTGCCAGCAGCTCCCCTCTTAACACCATATATTTT

v_gene: TRBV14
abundance: .
j_gene: TRBJ1-2
d_gene: TRBD1
CDR3aa: CASSPPGQQGGYTF
CDR3nt: TGTGCCAGCAGCCCGCCGGGACAGCAGGGGGGCTACACCTTC

v_gene: TRBV9
abundance: .
j_gene: TRBJ1-3
d_gene: .
CDR3aa: CASSEKGSGNTIYF
CDR3nt: TGTGCCAGCAGCGAAAAGGGCTCTGGAAACACCATATATTTT

v_gene: TRBV7-2
abundance: .
j_gene: TRBJ2-7
d_gene: .
CDR3aa: CASSLFLSSYEQYF
CDR3nt: TGTGCCAGCAGCTTGTTCCTGTCGTCCTACGAGCAGTACTTC

v_gene: TRBV19
abundance: few
j_gene: TRBJ1-1
d_gene: .
CDR3aa: CASNPGGRMNTEAFF
CDR3nt: TGTGCCAGTAACCCTGGGGGGAGGATGAACACTGAAGCTTTCTTT

v_gene: TRBV19
abundance: .
j_gene: TRBJ1-5
d_gene: .
CDR3aa: CASSGQGGNQPQHF
CDR3nt: TGTGCCAGTAGTGGGCAGGGTGGGAATCAGCCCCAGCATTTT

v_gene: TRBV28
abundance: .
j_gene: TRBJ1-5
d_gene: .
CDR3aa: CASSSWAGGGNQPQHF
CDR3nt: TGTGCCAGCTCATCGTGGGCCGGCGGGGGCAATCAGCCCCAGCATTTT

v_gene: TRBV6-1
abundance: .
j_gene: TRBJ1-3
d_gene: .
CDR3aa: CASREGGGGNTIYF
CDR3nt: TGTGCCAGCAGGGAAGGGGGTGGCGGAAACACCATATATTTT

v_gene: TRBV7-3
abundance: .
j_gene: TRBJ2-3
d_gene: .
CDR3aa: CASSLLPGTDTQYF
CDR3nt: TGTGCCAGCAGCTTACTTCCCGGCACAGATACGCAGTATTTT

v_gene: TRBV18
abundance: .
j_gene: TRBJ2-7
d_gene: TRBD2
CDR3aa: CASSPIKTSGESYEQYF
CDR3nt: TGTGCCAGCTCACCAATAAAGACTAGCGGGGAATCCTACGAGCAGTACTTC

v_gene: TRBV4-1
abundance: .
j_gene: TRBJ2-7
d_gene: TRBD2
CDR3aa: CASSQDVAGGIRDEQYF
CDR3nt: TGCGCCAGCAGCCAAGATGTAGCGGGAGGTATACGGGACGAGCAGTACTTC

v_gene: TRBV7-7
abundance: .
j_gene: TRBJ2-5
d_gene: TRBD2
CDR3aa: CASSLGGGQGVETQYF
CDR3nt: TGTGCCAGCAGCTTAGGGGGGGGTCAGGGAGTGGAGACCCAGTACTTC

v_gene: TRBV10-3
abundance: .
j_gene: TRBJ1-5
d_gene: .
CDR3aa: CAISESGGDQPQHF
CDR3nt: TGTGCCATCAGTGAGTCCGGGGGGGATCAGCCCCAGCATTTT

v_gene: TRBV7-9
abundance: .
j_gene: TRBJ1-2
d_gene: .
CDR3aa: CASSHREFYGYTF
CDR3nt: TGTGCCAGCAGCCACAGGGAATTCTATGGCTACACCTTC

v_gene: TRBV15
abundance: .
j_gene: TRBJ2-5
d_gene: TRBD2
CDR3aa: CATSSQSGGSGETQYF
CDR3nt: TGTGCCACCAGCTCACAATCGGGGGGTAGTGGAGAGACCCAGTACTTC

v_gene: TRBV19
abundance: .
j_gene: TRBJ1-2
d_gene: TRBD1
CDR3aa: CASSSTGTGVDGYTF
CDR3nt: TGTGCCAGTAGTTCCACCGGGACAGGGGTTGATGGCTACACCTTC

v_gene: TRBV19
abundance: few
j_gene: TRBJ1-5
d_gene: TRBD1
CDR3aa: CASSLTGGGGRQPQHF
CDR3nt: TGTGCCAGTAGCCTCACTGGGGGAGGGGGCCGACAGCCCCAGCATTTT

v_gene: TRBV5-5
abundance: .
j_gene: TRBJ2-7
d_gene: TRBD2
CDR3aa: CASRPEREGWYEQYF
CDR3nt: TGTGCCAGCAGACCCGAGCGGGAGGGATGGTACGAGCAGTACTTC

v_gene: TRBV6-5
abundance: .
j_gene: TRBJ2-5
d_gene: TRBD2
CDR3aa: CASRGGLASQETQYF
CDR3nt: TGTGCCAGCAGGGGAGGGCTGGCGAGTCAAGAGACCCAGTACTTC

v_gene: TRBV18
abundance: .
j_gene: TRBJ2-5
d_gene: .
CDR3aa: CASSPLVEGLKETQYF
CDR3nt: TGTGCCAGCTCACCACTAGTTGAGGGACTGAAAGAGACCCAGTACTTC

v_gene: TRBV9
abundance: .
j_gene: TRBJ1-2
d_gene: .
CDR3aa: CASSVARENYGYTF
CDR3nt: TGTGCCAGCAGCGTAGCTCGGGAGAACTATGGCTACACCTTC

v_gene: TRBV5-1
abundance: few
j_gene: TRBJ1-2
d_gene: .
CDR3aa: CASSLSGALLGYTF
CDR3nt: TGCGCCAGCAGCTTGTCAGGGGCGCTACTCGGCTACACCTTC

v_gene: TRBV6-5
abundance: .
j_gene: TRBJ2-5
d_gene: .
CDR3aa: CASRAEGGVGETQYF
CDR3nt: TGTGCCAGCAGAGCGGAGGGGGGGGTAGGTGAGACCCAGTACTTC